This note documents a single T cell receptor beta chain sequence. Its target antigen remains unknown. Base qualities are not at hand, and no much larger clone is one base apart. V gives up 7 bases and J gives up 7 bases, and the segment between their germline ends measures 16 bases. As encoded in the germline V gene, CDR1 is SQVTM while CDR2 is ANQGSEA. There are 12 amino acids in the CDR3, from cysteine to phenylalanine inclusive. Only CDR3 DNA is held: 36 bases, read in frame from base 1. The sample's treatment or condition label is to be understood as: allogeneic hematopoietic cell transplantation with graft depleted of TCRalphabeta T cells and CD19 B cells. Transplant recipients were children who received TCRalphabeta/CD19-depleted allogeneic hematopoietic cell grafts. Receptors were amplified or captured by PCR. Sequencing was carried out with an Illumina HiSeq 2500. Molecular barcoding was employed in the preparation of TCR libraries, with unique molecular identifiers being used to normalize TCRbeta repertoire quantification. TCRdb applied fastp at Q25 and MiXCR to the public reads, then kept only in-frame beta chains. Each entry is one CDR3 protein sequence, shown with its most common DNA and genes. Present in this sample are hundreds of thousands of distinct CDR3 sequences, about an eighth of which were seen just once. Roughly 0.84% of the sample goes to the ten largest clones.

This sample stems from a study of T-cell reconstitution after alpha-beta-depleted transplantation in children (TCRdb year 2016). Describing the broader study: Using TCR repertoire profiling, the study quantitatively followed how T-cell immune reconstitution unfolded in children after TCRalphabeta/CD19-depleted allogeneic hematopoietic cell transplantation.

What the research found in general, with its limitations: The high TCRbeta diversity at day 60 in some patients was ascribed to recipient T cells and intrathymic progenitors that had survived conditioning. Hyperexpanded clone frequencies declined over subsequent months; after one year, T-cell counts and TCRbeta diversity were mostly attributed to newly produced T cells. The apparently early recovery of alphabetaT-cell counts about two months after transplant reportedly depended on only several hundred rapidly expanded clones that came from non-depleted graft cells.

The V gene is TRBV29-1 and the J gene is TRBJ1-2; the D gene is unclear. The source material was PBMCs, sampled before TCRalphabeta/CD19-depleted stem cell transplant. This clonotype originated in a girl aged 2-15 years with congenital amegakaryocytic thrombocytopenia, due to receive a stem cell transplant. CDR3 loop: CSGHREQGGYTF. The base sequence is TGCAGCGGCCACCGGGAGCAAGGTGGCTACACCTTC. Here the CDR3 is joined to the reference TRBV29-1 and TRBJ1-2 genes, and the full variable domain is: SAVISQKPSRDICQRGTSLTIQCQVDSQVTMMFWYRQQPGQSLTLIATANQGSEATYESGFVIDKFPISRPNLTFSTLTVSNMSPEDSSIYLCSGHREQGGYTFGSGTRLTVV.